The TCR beta chain described here comes from a study of radiation and T cells in renal cell carcinoma. Specified time point: blood 2 weeks post-SBRT. Treatment described: 15 Gy SBRT to primary tumor, nephrectomy 4 weeks later. After SBRT, blood was collected at 2 and 4 weeks, plus baseline. Libraries were prepared by immunoSEQ multiplex PCR; TCRdb keeps only in-frame clonotypes and omits some of them. The repertoire consists of roughly 130,000 clones, with roughly 77% occurring once and the leading ten covering approximately 1.9%. The sequences come from blood, collected from a patient whose treatment included radiotherapy and nephrectomy. This receptor was taken from a woman aged 55-70 years with renal cell carcinoma.

CDR3 in DNA: TGTGCCAGCAGTAACGACAGGGGAACCTACGAGCAGTACTTC. Residues: CASSNDRGTYEQYF. This chain uses TRBV2 with TRBJ2-7, with 8 bases matching TRBD1. Germline CDR1 SNHLY, CDR2 FYNNEI. The CDR3 length is 14 residues. The trim removed 5 bases at V and 2 bases at J, leaving 5 bases unmatched.